This T cell receptor beta chain was sequenced in a study of beta chain features in type 1 diabetes. From germline, CDR1 is KGHSH and CDR2 LQKENI. This CDR3 region has 14 residues. V was cut by 3 bases and J by 2 bases, with 11 bases left in between. This clone was counted only a few times. Its antigen remains unknown. Study results and limitations: In type 1 diabetes patients, VDJ junctions had fewer insertions; deletions at these junctions were more frequent.

The study reverse transcribed the entire isolated RNA, so it sequenced expressed TCRB transcripts. Clones were sequenced by immunoSEQ multiplex PCR, and TCRdb holds only the in-frame ones, with some missing. Here the sample spans over 700,000 clones, roughly a sixth being singletons. The sequenced sample was naive CD4+ T cells from blood. The TCR was taken from a woman between 18 and 29 years old in good health. The rearrangement joins TRBV18 to TRBJ2-7; D is perhaps TRBD1 (6 bases). Here the CDR3 DNA reads TGTGCCAGCTCACCCCGGACAGAGACCTACGAGCAGTACTTC. Encoded protein: CASSPRTETYEQYF.